These 24 T cell receptor beta chains were sequenced from one sample in a study of cytomegalovirus exposure and HLA in healthy donors. The PCR employed 60 Vbeta primers together with 13 Jbeta primers. The protocol was immunoSEQ multiplex PCR, while the TCRdb copy is restricted to in-frame clones and leaves out a portion. The table records 110,000 to 150,000 clones, about 81% of them present only once. Sample: PBMCs. The receptors shown here come from a man aged 25-45 years in good health and CMV-seronegative.

The chain employs TRBV11-3 and TRBJ2-3; 9 bases are shared with TRBD2. Trimming took 1 base from V and 4 from J; bases not matched to a gene: 6. Germline CDR1 reads SGHNT; CDR2 reads YENEEA. This CDR3 is 16 amino acids long. The CDR3: CASSLGNSGSSDTQYF. In nucleotides, the CDR3 is TGTGCCAGCAGCTTAGGGAATAGCGGGAGTTCAGATACGCAGTATTTT.

This rearrangement joins TRBV5-6 to TRBJ1-1; D possibly corresponds to TRBD1 (5 bases). The CDR3 is 16 amino acids. V was pared by 4 bases and J by 1 base, with 17 bases between. Germline CDR1 is SGHDT and CDR2 is YYEEEE. The CDR3 coding sequence is TGTGCCAGCAGCCTCGGGGGACGCGGGTGGAACACTGAAGCTTTCTTT. As protein: CASSLGGRGWNTEAFF.

This chain joins TRBV10-3 and TRBJ2-1; D is ambiguous. The CDR3 has 15 residues. V gave up 5 bases and J gave up 5 bases, with 16 bases separating them. Germline CDR1 and CDR2: ENHRY and SYGVKD. The CDR3 nucleotides read TGTGCCATCAGTCTAGATTTCCGGGTAAACAATGAGCAGTTCTTC. Protein: CAISLDFRVNNEQFF.

The rearrangement uses TRBV19 and TRBJ1-6; 7 bases line up with TRBD1. The CDR3 is made up of 15 amino acids. The J segment lost 7 bases and the V segment lost 4 bases, leaving 7 bases of the junction unmatched. Germline lookup yields CDR1 LNHDA and CDR2 SQIVND (reference sequence). The DNA of the CDR3 is TGTGCCAGTAGTACGGCCGGGACAGAGAATTCACCCCTCCACTTT. Protein: CASSTAGTENSPLHF.

V is TRBV6-1 and J is TRBJ1-2; perhaps TRBD1 as D (6 bases). Germline CDR1 and CDR2: MNHNS and SASEGT. The CDR3 contains 13 residues. V lost 5 bases, J lost 6 bases, and 13 bases lay in between. The CDR3 here is CASSQGKSHGYTF. The CDR3 DNA reads TGTGCCAGCAGTCAGGGGAAGTCCCATGGCTACACCTTC.

A few counts support this clone. This chain links TRBV19 with TRBJ2-2; D is possibly TRBD1 (6 bases). This CDR3 spans 13 amino acids. Trimming shortened V by 11 bases and J by 7 bases, and 17 bases separated the two germline ends. Per germline, CDR1 LNHDA and CDR2 SQIVND (reference sequence). The CDR3 reads CAVQTRGDGELFF. The DNA of the CDR3 is TGTGCCGTACAGACCAGGGGAGACGGGGAGCTGTTTTTT.

This clone appeared a few times. The rearrangement uses TRBV7-2 and TRBJ2-5, with 9 bases aligning to TRBD1. The trim removed 5 bases at V and 10 bases at J, leaving 5 bases unmatched. CDR3 length equals 12 residues. Germline V CDR1 and CDR2: SGHTA, FQGNSA. CDR3 protein: CASSPDRGNQYF. The CDR3 DNA reads as TGTGCCAGCAGCCCGGACAGGGGAAACCAGTACTTC.

This clone was recorded only once. This chain links TRBV28 with TRBJ1-1; D perhaps matches TRBD1 (5 bases). Trimming pared 6 bases from V and 1 base from J, leaving 15 bases between. Per the germline V gene, CDR1 is MDHEN and CDR2 is SYDVKM. The CDR3 contains 15 residues. The CDR3 region has the DNA TGTGCCAGCAGCCGAGTAGGGGCACAGAACACTGAAGCTTTCTTT. Amino acids: CASSRVGAQNTEAFF.

The chain has TRBV5-5 and TRBJ2-6; tentative D call: TRBD2 (5 bases). This CDR3 contains 15 residues. The germline V gene has CDR1 SGHKS and CDR2 YYEKEE (reference sequence). The V end lost 0 bases, the J end lost 7 bases, and 11 bases lay between the germline ends. The CDR3 here is CASSLGSPGANVLTF. CDR3 bases: TGTGCCAGCAGCTTGGGATCCCCGGGAGCCAACGTCCTGACTTTC. The whole variable domain, remainder taken from reference TRBV5-5 and TRBJ2-6, is DAGVTQSPTHLIKTRGQQVTLRCSPISGHKSVSWYQQVLGQGPQFIFQYYEKEERGRGNFPDRFSARQFPNYSSELNVNALLLGDSALYLCASSLGSPGANVLTFGAGSRLTVL.

The chain recombines TRBV7-8 with TRBJ1-2, with D tentatively TRBD1 (6 bases). The germline gives CDR1 SGHVS, CDR2 FQNEAQ. V was trimmed by 1 base and J by 2 bases, leaving 14 bases between them. The CDR3 contains 16 residues. This chain's CDR3 is CASSLEGQGTNYGYTF. For the CDR3, the DNA is TGTGCCAGCAGCTTAGAAGGCCAGGGGACAAACTATGGCTACACCTTC. Variable domain in full (rest from reference TRBV7-8 and TRBJ1-2): GAGVSQSPRYKVAKRGQDVALRCDPISGHVSLFWYQQALGQGPEFLTYFQNEAQLDKSGLPSDRFFAERPEGSVSTLKIQRTQQEDSAVYLCASSLEGQGTNYGYTFGSGTRLTVV.

J is TRBJ1-1 and V is TRBV7-8, with TRBD1 identical over 7 bases. There are 16 residues in the CDR3. The V gene's germline CDR1 is SGHVS and CDR2 FQNEAQ. The trim removed 3 bases at V and 1 base at J, leaving 8 bases unmatched. CDR3 sequence reads: CASSLTYRGTNTEAFF. The DNA of the CDR3 is TGTGCCAGCAGCTTGACTTACAGGGGTACGAACACTGAAGCTTTCTTT.

Only a few counts were recorded for this clone. The chain's CDR3 is CACSLTGVLGTQYF. CDR3 coding DNA: TGTGCCTGCTCATTGACAGGGGTATTGGGGACCCAGTACTTC. The J gene is TRBJ2-5, the V gene TRBV30; TRBD1 matches at 8 bases. The CDR3 is 14 amino acids. Germline loops: CDR1 GTSNPN, CDR2 SVGIG (reference sequence). V dropped 6 bases and J dropped 7; count of bases not matched to a gene: 13.

V gene TRBV6-1 combines with J gene TRBJ2-7, with TRBD2 as a possible D gene (5 bases). The CDR3 length is 15 residues. Trimming pared 1 base from V and 5 bases from J, leaving 15 bases between. CDR1 is MNHNS and CDR2 is SASEGT in the germline V gene. The CDR3: CASSEGPGVRNEQYF. The CDR3 DNA is TGTGCCAGCAGTGAAGGCCCCGGGGTCAGGAACGAGCAGTACTTC.

The gene calls are TRBV10-3 and TRBJ2-2; a weak D match, TRBD2 (5 bases). Trimming removed 8 bases from V and 4 bases from J, with 5 bases in between. This CDR3 has 11 amino acids. Germline V gene data show CDR1 as ENHRY and CDR2 as SYGVKD. The CDR3 loop is CAIGSTGELFF. The CDR3 DNA reads as TGTGCCATCGGGAGCACCGGGGAGCTGTTTTTT.

A word on this clone: Since the CDR3 does not end with the conserved phenylalanine or tryptophan, this likely comes from a read error. V is TRBV5-1 and J is TRBJ2-7, with 9 bases matching TRBD1. CDR3 length: 15 residues. Trimming cost V 2 bases and J 3 bases; bases outside gene matches: 6. Per the germline V gene, CDR1 is SGHRS and CDR2 is YFSETQ. The CDR3 is CASSLRTGDHYEQYL. The CDR3 DNA reads TGCGCCAGCAGCTTAAGGACAGGGGACCACTACGAGCAGTACCTC.

The chain combines TRBV27 with TRBJ2-3, with 8 bases matching TRBD2. CDR3 length equals 15 residues. From germline, CDR1 is MNHEY and CDR2 SMNVEV (reference sequence). V shed 7 bases and J 1 base; nucleotides not matched to a gene: 7. As DNA, the CDR3 is TGTGCCAGCACCGGGAGCGGGAGTGGCACAGATACGCAGTATTTT. This gives the protein CASTGSGSGTDTQYF.

The chain links TRBV6-5 to TRBJ2-3; no definite D call. The CDR3 runs to 12 residues. Germline CDR1 MNHEY, CDR2 SVGAGI. Trimming left V 5 bases short and J 4 bases short, with 7 bases between. Here the CDR3 reads CASSKSPDTQYF. DNA of the CDR3: TGTGCCAGCAGTAAGAGCCCAGATACGCAGTATTTT.

The chain recombines TRBV7-9 with TRBJ2-2; unclear D gene. Trimming cost V 5 bases and J 6 bases, with 7 bases left between them. Germline V CDR1 and CDR2: SEHNR, FQNEAQ (reference sequence). There are 12 residues in the CDR3. CDR3 sequence reads: CASSPSAGELFF. In DNA, the CDR3 is TGTGCCAGCAGCCCTTCGGCCGGGGAGCTGTTTTTT.

The chain recombines TRBV7-9 with TRBJ1-2, with a possible D match to TRBD1 (5 bases). V was pared by 1 base and J by 6 bases, with 12 bases between. This CDR3 is 14 amino acids long. The V gene's germline CDR1 is SEHNR and CDR2 FQNEAQ (reference sequence). CDR3 bases: TGTGCCAGCAGCTTAGTGGGGAAAGGGGATGGCTACACCTTC. This encodes CASSLVGKGDGYTF. Full variable domain (rest looked up from reference TRBV7-9 and TRBJ1-2): DTGVSQNPRHKITKRGQNVTFRCDPISEHNRLYWYRQTLGQGPEFLTYFQNEAQLEKSRLLSDRFSAERPKGSFSTLEIQRTEQGDSAMYLCASSLVGKGDGYTFGSGTRLTVV.

The V gene is TRBV2, the J gene TRBJ1-1; D possibly corresponds to TRBD1 (5 bases). There are 16 residues in the CDR3. V lost 5 bases, J lost 3 bases, and 19 bases lay in between. Germline lookup yields CDR1 SNHLY and CDR2 FYNNEI. The CDR3 loop reads CASSRGVGGADTEAFF. The CDR3, as DNA: TGTGCCAGCAGTCGGGGGGTGGGAGGGGCGGACACTGAAGCTTTCTTT.

This clone was found a few times. The chain recombines TRBV7-9 with TRBJ2-3, with 14 bases matching TRBD2. The CDR3 has 18 amino acids. The trim removed 5 bases at V and 4 bases at J, leaving 11 bases unmatched. Germline V gene lookup returns CDR1 SEHNR and CDR2 FQNEAQ (reference sequence). The CDR3 DNA is TGTGCCAGCAGCCCCGGGACTAGCGGGAGCCCTGGGGCAGATACGCAGTATTTT. Protein sequence: CASSPGTSGSPGADTQYF.

The chain is built from TRBV5-1 and TRBJ2-2, with D uncertain. Per the germline V gene, CDR1 is SGHRS and CDR2 is YFSETQ. V was clipped by 0 bases and J by 5 bases, with 11 bases between them. This CDR3 is built from 15 residues. Here the CDR3 DNA reads TGCGCCAGCAGCTTGGCCGACACTCGAACCGGGGAGCTGTTTTTT. Protein product: CASSLADTRTGELFF.

This CDR3 is CASSLWQANTEAFF. As DNA, the CDR3 is TGCGCCAGCAGCTTGTGGCAGGCGAACACTGAAGCTTTCTTT. The V gene is TRBV5-1, the J gene TRBJ1-1; D unclear. The CDR3 is 14 residues long. Germline CDR1 reads SGHRS; CDR2 reads YFSETQ. V lost 1 base to trimming and J lost 1 base, with 8 bases between them.

On this clone itself: In the same sample, other DNA sequences code for this CDR3. The V gene is TRBV19, the J gene TRBJ1-5; TRBD1 matches at 7 bases. Per the germline V gene, CDR1 is LNHDA and CDR2 is SQIVND (reference sequence). V shed 7 bases, J shed 2 bases, and the junction held 2 bases outside the gene matches. The CDR3 has 13 amino acids. The CDR3 coding sequence is TGTGCCAGTACCGACAGGGGCAATCAGCCCCAGCATTTT. Encoded protein: CASTDRGNQPQHF.